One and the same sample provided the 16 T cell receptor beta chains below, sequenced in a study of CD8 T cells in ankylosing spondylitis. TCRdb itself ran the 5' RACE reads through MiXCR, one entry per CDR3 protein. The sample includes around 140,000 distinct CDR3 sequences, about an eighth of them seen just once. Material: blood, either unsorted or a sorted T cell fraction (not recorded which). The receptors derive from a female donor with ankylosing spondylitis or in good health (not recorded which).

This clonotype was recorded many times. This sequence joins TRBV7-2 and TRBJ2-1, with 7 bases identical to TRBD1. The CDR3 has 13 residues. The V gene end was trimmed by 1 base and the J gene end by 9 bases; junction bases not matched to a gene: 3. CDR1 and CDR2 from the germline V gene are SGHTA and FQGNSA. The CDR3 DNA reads TGTGCCAGCAGCTTAGAGGGGGCGAGTGAGCAGTTCTTC. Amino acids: CASSLEGASEQFF.

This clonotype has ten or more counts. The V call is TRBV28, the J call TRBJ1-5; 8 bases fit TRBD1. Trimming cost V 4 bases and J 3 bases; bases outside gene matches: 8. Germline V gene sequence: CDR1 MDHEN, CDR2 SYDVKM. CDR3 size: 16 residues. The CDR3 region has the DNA TGTGCCAGCAGTTCCTGGACAGGGAGGGCCAATCAGCCCCAGCATTTT. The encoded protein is CASSSWTGRANQPQHF.

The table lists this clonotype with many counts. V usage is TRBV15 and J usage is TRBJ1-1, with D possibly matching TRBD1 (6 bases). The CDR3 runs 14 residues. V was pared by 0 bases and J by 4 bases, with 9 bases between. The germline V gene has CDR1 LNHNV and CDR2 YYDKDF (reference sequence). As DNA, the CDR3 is TGTGCCACCAGCAGAGAGTCAGGGGTCACTGAAGCTTTCTTT. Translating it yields CATSRESGVTEAFF.

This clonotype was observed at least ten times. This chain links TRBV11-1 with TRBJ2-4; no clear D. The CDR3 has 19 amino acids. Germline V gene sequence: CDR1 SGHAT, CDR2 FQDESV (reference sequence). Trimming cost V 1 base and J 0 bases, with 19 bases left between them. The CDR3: CASSLGSEQSLLAKNIQYF. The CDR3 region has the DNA TGTGCCAGCAGCTTAGGATCGGAGCAGAGCCTTCTAGCCAAAAACATTCAGTACTTC.

The CDR3 DNA is TGTGCCAGCAGCCCTGGGCTCGTGGGCCGACTTCGAGAGACCCAGTACTTC. This gives the protein CASSPGLVGRLRETQYF. V usage is TRBV4-2 and J usage is TRBJ2-5; D remains ambiguous. The V gene lost 4 bases and the J gene lost 4 bases, with 22 bases spanning the gap. Germline assignment: CDR1 LGHNA and CDR2 YNFKEQ. The CDR3 sequence is 17 residues long.

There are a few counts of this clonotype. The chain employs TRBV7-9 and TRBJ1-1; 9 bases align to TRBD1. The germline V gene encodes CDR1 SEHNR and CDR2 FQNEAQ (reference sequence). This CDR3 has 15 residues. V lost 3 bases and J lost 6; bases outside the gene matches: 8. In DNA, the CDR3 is TGTGCCAGCAGCTTTTTACAGGGGGCCGGGGCTGAAGCTTTCTTT. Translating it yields CASSFLQGAGAEAFF.

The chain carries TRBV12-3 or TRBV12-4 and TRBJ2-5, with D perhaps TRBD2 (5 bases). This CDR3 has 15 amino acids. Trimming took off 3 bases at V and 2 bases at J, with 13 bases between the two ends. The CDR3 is CASSFSFPGQETQYF. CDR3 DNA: TGTGCCAGCAGTTTCTCCTTTCCGGGACAAGAGACCCAGTACTTC.

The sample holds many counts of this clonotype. The CDR3 nucleotides are TGTGCCAGCAGTTTCGGAGGTGTGGAGACCCAGTACTTC. Translation: CASSFGGVETQYF. V is TRBV12-3 or TRBV12-4 and J is TRBJ2-5, with D perhaps TRBD2 (5 bases). V dropped 3 bases and J dropped 5 bases, with 10 bases sitting between them. The CDR3 runs 13 residues.

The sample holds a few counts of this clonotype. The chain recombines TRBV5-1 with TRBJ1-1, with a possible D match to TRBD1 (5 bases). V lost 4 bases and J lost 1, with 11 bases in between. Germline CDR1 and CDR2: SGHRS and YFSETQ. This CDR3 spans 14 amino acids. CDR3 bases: TGCGCCAGCAGCCGCCGGGGCGGGAACACTGAAGCTTTCTTT. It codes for CASSRRGGNTEAFF.

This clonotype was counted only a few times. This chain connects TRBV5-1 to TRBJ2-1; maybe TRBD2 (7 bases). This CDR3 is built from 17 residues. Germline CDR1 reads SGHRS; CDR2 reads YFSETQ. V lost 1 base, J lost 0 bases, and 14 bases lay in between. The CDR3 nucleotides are TGCGCCAGCAGCTTGTGGGGGGGGGCCAGCTCCTACAATGAGCAGTTCTTC. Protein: CASSLWGGASSYNEQFF.

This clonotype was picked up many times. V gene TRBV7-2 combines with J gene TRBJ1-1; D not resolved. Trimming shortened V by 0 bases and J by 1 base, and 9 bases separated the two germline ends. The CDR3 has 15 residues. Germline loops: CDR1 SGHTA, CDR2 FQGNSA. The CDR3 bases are TGTGCCAGCAGCTTAGCGTCGTCTCAGAACACTGAAGCTTTCTTT. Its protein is CASSLASSQNTEAFF.

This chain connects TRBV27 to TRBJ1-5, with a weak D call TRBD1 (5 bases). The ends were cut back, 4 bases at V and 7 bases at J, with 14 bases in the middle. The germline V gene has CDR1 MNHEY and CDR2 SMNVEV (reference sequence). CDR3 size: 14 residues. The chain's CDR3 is CASSSARAGQPQHF. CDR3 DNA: TGTGCCAGCAGTTCGGCGAGGGCAGGGCAGCCCCAGCATTTT.

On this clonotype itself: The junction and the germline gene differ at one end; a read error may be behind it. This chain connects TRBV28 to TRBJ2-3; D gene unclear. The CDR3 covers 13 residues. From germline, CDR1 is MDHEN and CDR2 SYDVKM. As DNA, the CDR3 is TGTGCCAGCACCTCCGTCAACACAGATACGCAGTATTTC. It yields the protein CASTSVNTDTQYF.

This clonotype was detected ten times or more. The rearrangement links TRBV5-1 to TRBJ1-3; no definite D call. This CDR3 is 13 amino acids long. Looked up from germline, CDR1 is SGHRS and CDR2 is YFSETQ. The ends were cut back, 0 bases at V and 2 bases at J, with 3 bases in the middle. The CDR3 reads CASSLDAGNTIYF. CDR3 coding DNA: TGCGCCAGCAGCTTGGACGCTGGAAACACCATATATTTT.

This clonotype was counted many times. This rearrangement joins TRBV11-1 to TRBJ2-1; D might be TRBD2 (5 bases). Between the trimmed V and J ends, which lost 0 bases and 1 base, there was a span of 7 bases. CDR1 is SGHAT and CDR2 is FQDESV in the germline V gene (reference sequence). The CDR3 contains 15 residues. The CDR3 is CASSLARGSYNEQFF. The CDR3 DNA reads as TGTGCCAGCAGCTTAGCTCGAGGGTCCTACAATGAGCAGTTCTTC.

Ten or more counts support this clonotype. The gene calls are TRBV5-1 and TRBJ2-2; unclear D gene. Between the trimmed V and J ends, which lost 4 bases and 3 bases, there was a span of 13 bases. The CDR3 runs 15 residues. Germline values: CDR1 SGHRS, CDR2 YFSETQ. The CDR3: CASSRSDIYTGELFF. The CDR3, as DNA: TGCGCCAGCAGCCGCTCCGACATCTACACCGGGGAGCTGTTTTTT.